The next 7 T cell receptor beta chains were all read from a single sample in a study of blood T cell repertoires in COVID-19. Sequenced by immunoSEQ multiplex PCR; TCRdb stores in-frame clones only, minus some. The data contain more than 250,000 clones, 86% of them seen just once; the ten biggest clones take up around 1.7%. Sequencing input: peripheral blood. These receptors all come from a woman between 50 and 59 years old with acute or convalescent COVID-19.

The V and J genes are TRBV4-2 and TRBJ1-1, with D tentatively TRBD1 (5 bases). The CDR3 totals 15 residues. CDR1 and CDR2 (germline): LGHNA, YNFKEQ. Trimming took 1 base from V and 1 from J, leaving 10 bases between them. The CDR3 sequence: CASSQALTGNTEAFF. The CDR3 DNA reads as TGTGCCAGCAGCCAAGCGTTAACAGGGAACACTGAAGCTTTCTTT.

This clone was counted a single time. J is TRBJ2-3 and V is TRBV10-3, with D possibly being TRBD1 (6 bases). Germline V gives CDR1 ENHRY, CDR2 SYGVKD. The CDR3 is 14 residues long. V shed 10 bases and J shed 2 bases, with 16 bases lying between them. CDR3 sequence: CATAKGVLTDTQYF. The CDR3 DNA is TGTGCCACCGCCAAGGGGGTCCTCACAGATACGCAGTATTTT.

The rearrangement uses TRBV10-3 and TRBJ1-1, with 7 bases lining up with TRBD1. V shed 0 bases and J 4 bases; nucleotides not matched to a gene: 8. The germline CDR1 and CDR2 sequences are ENHRY and SYGVKD. This CDR3 is 16 amino acids long. As DNA, the CDR3 is TGTGCCATCAGTGAGTCGAAAGGGGGCGGTTCCACTGAAGCTTTCTTT. Translated, it gives CAISESKGGGSTEAFF.

The chain uses TRBV27 and TRBJ2-3, with D possibly TRBD2 on 5 matching bases. The CDR3 sequence is 15 residues long. Germline values: CDR1 MNHEY, CDR2 SMNVEV (reference sequence). Deletions cut 6 bases from V and 4 bases from J, with 17 bases between. In DNA, the CDR3 is TGTGCCAGCAGACCAAAGCCCCCGGGGTCAGATACGCAGTATTTT. Its translation: CASRPKPPGSDTQYF.

The rearrangement links TRBV7-9 to TRBJ2-5; D remains ambiguous. This CDR3 contains 14 residues. CDR1 SEHNR and CDR2 FQNEAQ come from the germline V gene (reference sequence). Between the trimmed V and J ends, which lost 2 bases and 5 bases, there was a span of 12 bases. CDR3 bases: TGTGCCAGCAGCTTATACGGGTTGGCGGAGACCCAGTACTTC. Protein: CASSLYGLAETQYF.

The J gene is TRBJ2-7, the V gene TRBV3-1 (or the pseudogene TRBV3-2); D is possibly TRBD2 (5 bases). The ends were cut back, 5 bases at V and 0 bases at J, with 20 bases in the middle. Per the germline V gene, CDR1 is LGHDT and CDR2 is YNNKEL (reference sequence). The CDR3 contains 17 residues. CDR3 nucleotides: TGTGCCAGCAGCAGAGCTCGCAGAGCGGTTAGCTCCTACGAGCAGTACTTC. Its protein product is CASSRARRAVSSYEQYF.

This chain links TRBV5-1 with TRBJ2-1; D not certain. V lost 0 bases and J 5 bases, leaving 12 bases between the germline ends. The CDR3 contains 15 residues. Germline V lookup: CDR1 SGHRS, CDR2 YFSETQ. As DNA, the CDR3 is TGCGCCAGCAGCTTGGCTTCAAACAGAAACAATGAGCAGTTCTTC. As protein: CASSLASNRNNEQFF.